One and the same sample provided the 20 T cell receptor beta chains below, sequenced in a study of cytomegalovirus exposure and HLA in healthy donors. PCR involved 60 Vbeta and 13 Jbeta primers. The data were produced by immunoSEQ multiplex PCR, yet TCRdb's version contains in-frame clones alone and is incomplete. The table has under 85,000 clones, around 79% seen once. The sequencing input was PBMCs. Source of these receptors: a man aged 40-49 years in good health and CMV-seronegative.

The chain joins TRBV7-9 to TRBJ1-4; the D is unclear. The CDR3 has 15 amino acids. Per germline, CDR1 SEHNR and CDR2 FQNEAQ (reference sequence). Trimming pared 2 bases from V and 3 bases from J, leaving 10 bases between. The DNA for the CDR3 is TGTGCCAGCAGCTTATTGGAGAGGGCTAATGAAAAACTGTTTTTT. Translation: CASSLLERANEKLFF.

The chain uses TRBV11-2 and TRBJ2-3; 8 bases line up with TRBD2. There are 14 residues in the CDR3. The germline V gene has CDR1 SGHAT and CDR2 FQNNGV. V gave up 6 bases and J gave up 5 bases; unmatched junction bases: 7. DNA for the CDR3: TGTGCCAGCAGGGAAAGCGGGAGAAGAGATACGCAGTATTTT. It specifies CASRESGRRDTQYF. Filled out from reference TRBV11-2 and TRBJ2-3, the complete variable domain reads EAGVAQSPRYKIIEKRQSVAFWCNPISGHATLYWYQQILGQGPKLLIQFQNNGVVDDSQLPKDRFSAERLKGVDSTLKIQPAKLEDSAVYLCASRESGRRDTQYFGPGTRLTVL.

This clone has just one count. The genes are TRBV9 and TRBJ1-1, with TRBD1 identical over 7 bases. CDR1 is SGDLS and CDR2 is YYNGEE in the germline V gene. J gave up 4 bases and V 4 bases, and 7 bases lay outside the gene matches. The CDR3 has 14 amino acids. CDR3: CASSPGGLVTEAFF. The DNA of the CDR3 is TGTGCCAGCAGCCCAGGGGGGTTAGTCACTGAAGCTTTCTTT.

The gene calls are TRBV5-6 and TRBJ1-4; D call uncertain. Germline V gene lookup returns CDR1 SGHDT and CDR2 YYEEEE. Deletions cut 0 bases from V and 7 bases from J, with 4 bases between. The CDR3 spans 12 residues. CDR3 DNA: TGTGCCAGCAGCTTGGGTCTTGAAAAACTGTTTTTT. Its protein is CASSLGLEKLFF.

V is TRBV14 and J is TRBJ1-1, with D tentatively TRBD1 (5 bases). Trimming shortened V by 5 bases and J by 0 bases, and 16 bases separated the two germline ends. The CDR3 loop spans 16 amino acids. Germline CDR1 is SGHDN and CDR2 is FVKESK. CDR3 DNA sequence: TGTGCCAGCAGCAAGGGGCGGCAGGGCCTGAACACTGAAGCTTTCTTT. Protein sequence: CASSKGRQGLNTEAFF.

The chain combines TRBV29-1 with TRBJ1-2; D call uncertain. The CDR3 sequence is 17 residues long. With 3 bases removed from V and 2 bases from J, the gap between germline ends came to 22 bases. The germline CDR1 and CDR2 sequences are SQVTM and ANQGSEA. CDR3 sequence reads: CSVESPTQQLFNYGYTF. CDR3 DNA: TGCAGCGTTGAGAGTCCTACCCAACAGTTATTCAACTATGGCTACACCTTC.

This sequence joins TRBV19 and TRBJ1-5; 7 nucleotides line up with TRBD1. The V and J ends lost 4 bases and 0 bases, in that order; junction bases with no gene match: 6. Germline V lookup: CDR1 LNHDA, CDR2 SQIVND (reference sequence). The CDR3 contains 16 residues. CDR3 DNA sequence: TGTGCCAGTAGTAGAAGGGACAGCTATAGCAATCAGCCCCAGCATTTT. Its translation: CASSRRDSYSNQPQHF. The full variable domain, with the rest looked up from reference TRBV19 and TRBJ1-5, is DGGITQSPKYLFRKEGQNVTLSCEQNLNHDAMYWYRQDPGQGLRLIYYSQIVNDFQKGDIAEGYSVSREKKESFPLTVTSAQKNPTAFYLCASSRRDSYSNQPQHFGDGTRLSIL.

As for this clone: The junction differs from germline at one of its ends, possibly a read error. The rearrangement uses TRBV18 and TRBJ2-4; TRBD1 matches at 8 bases. Germline V CDR1 and CDR2: KGHSH, LQKENI. The CDR3 has 14 residues. CDR3 loop: CASSPIGQGNSQYF. In DNA form, the CDR3 reads TGTGCCAGCTCACCGATCGGACAGGGAAACAGTCAGTACTTC.

This chain connects TRBV19 to TRBJ1-2; possible D gene TRBD1, 6 bases. V lost 9 bases, J lost 4 bases, and 18 bases lay in between. This CDR3 spans 14 amino acids. The germline gives CDR1 LNHDA, CDR2 SQIVND (reference sequence). CDR3 in amino acids: CASTIREGVYGYTF. For the CDR3, the DNA is TGTGCCAGCACCATCCGGGAGGGGGTCTATGGCTACACCTTC.

The genes are TRBV7-9 and TRBJ2-2; D perhaps matches TRBD1 (5 bases). The CDR3 contains 16 residues. V dropped 3 bases and J dropped 6 bases, with 17 bases sitting between them. Germline assignment: CDR1 SEHNR and CDR2 FQNEAQ (reference sequence). CDR3 residues: CASSFSQGPRPGELFF. CDR3 sequence (DNA): TGTGCCAGCAGCTTTTCTCAGGGCCCGAGGCCCGGGGAGCTGTTTTTT.

As DNA, the CDR3 is TGTGCCTGGAACTTCGGGACAGATTCGTATGGCTACACCTTC. It specifies CAWNFGTDSYGYTF. The chain links TRBV30 to TRBJ1-2; 7 bases line up with TRBD1. V lost 4 bases, J lost 5 bases, and 10 bases stayed unmatched. The CDR3 is 14 amino acids. Germline values: CDR1 GTSNPN, CDR2 SVGIG (reference sequence).

V gene TRBV29-1 combines with J gene TRBJ1-1; D uncertain. V was clipped by 6 bases and J by 1 base, with 12 bases between them. Germline-derived CDR1 and CDR2 are SQVTM and ANQGSEA. The CDR3 is made up of 13 amino acids. CDR3 DNA: TGCAGCGTCTCCCAACGGGGGAACACTGAAGCTTTCTTT. Translating it yields CSVSQRGNTEAFF. Variable domain in full (rest from reference TRBV29-1 and TRBJ1-1): SAVISQKPSRDICQRGTSLTIQCQVDSQVTMMFWYRQQPGQSLTLIATANQGSEATYESGFVIDKFPISRPNLTFSTLTVSNMSPEDSSIYLCSVSQRGNTEAFFGQGTRLTVV.

The gene calls are TRBV28 and TRBJ2-7; possibly TRBD2 for D (6 bases). The CDR3 runs to 15 residues. Trimming removed 4 bases from V and 3 bases from J, with 16 bases in between. CDR1 and CDR2 from the germline V gene are MDHEN and SYDVKM. CDR3 protein: CASSWRSRGIYEQYF. The CDR3 DNA sequence: TGTGCCAGCAGTTGGAGGAGTCGCGGGATCTACGAGCAGTACTTC.

The chain is built from TRBV19 and TRBJ1-2; 7 positions match TRBD1. The junction had 4 bases not matched to a gene; V was cut back by 4 bases and J by 5 bases. This CDR3 region has 13 residues. CDR1 is LNHDA and CDR2 is SQIVND in the germline V gene (reference sequence). CDR3 amino acids: CASSTGGWYGYTF. Here the CDR3 DNA reads TGTGCCAGTAGTACAGGGGGTTGGTATGGCTACACCTTC.

This clone showed up just a few times. The gene calls are TRBV28 and TRBJ2-7; the D gene is possibly TRBD1 (5 bases). With 6 bases removed from V and 6 bases from J, the gap between germline ends came to 12 bases. Germline V gene sequence: CDR1 MDHEN, CDR2 SYDVKM. The CDR3 length is 12 residues. CDR3 bases: TGTGCCAGCAGAAACCAGGGTTCCGAGCAGTACTTC. Its translation is CASRNQGSEQYF.

This clone appeared a few times. The chain uses TRBV30 and TRBJ2-1; TRBD2 matches 9 bases. Germline CDR1 GTSNPN, CDR2 SVGIG (reference sequence). The J segment lost 8 bases and the V segment lost 0 bases, leaving 8 bases of the junction unmatched. The CDR3 is 15 residues long. CDR3 sequence (DNA): TGTGCCTGGAGTGTCTTAGCGGGAGAACCGGATGAGCAGTTCTTC. Protein product: CAWSVLAGEPDEQFF.

The chain recombines TRBV19 with TRBJ2-1, with 8 bases identical to TRBD2. The CDR3 has 16 amino acids. CDR1 is LNHDA, CDR2 SQIVND, per germline (reference sequence). The V and J ends lost 6 bases and 5 bases, in that order; junction bases with no gene match: 12. The CDR3 reads CASRALGTGGDNEQFF. The CDR3 DNA reads TGTGCCAGTAGGGCCCTCGGGACGGGAGGGGACAATGAGCAGTTCTTC.

The CDR3 protein is CASSLTTGTVDNEQFF. Here the CDR3 DNA reads TGTGCCAGCAGCTTGACCACCGGGACAGTGGACAATGAGCAGTTCTTC. V usage is TRBV7-3 and J usage is TRBJ2-1, with 7 positions matching TRBD1. Germline-derived CDR1 and CDR2 are SGHTA and FQGTGA. The V and J ends lost 3 bases and 5 bases, in that order; junction bases with no gene match: 10. The length of the CDR3 is 16 residues.

This chain's CDR3 is CASSLVGRLTGANVLTF. CDR3 in DNA: TGTGCCAGCAGCTTAGTGGGCAGGCTCACTGGGGCCAACGTCCTGACTTTC. The rearrangement uses TRBV7-9 and TRBJ2-6; no clear D. The V and J ends lost 1 base and 2 bases respectively, with 12 bases between them. Germline CDR1 and CDR2: SEHNR and FQNEAQ (reference sequence). The CDR3 is made up of 17 amino acids.

This clone was detected a few times. The chain carries TRBV18 and TRBJ1-4; no reliable D call. This CDR3 is built from 16 residues. CDR1 is KGHSH and CDR2 is LQKENI in the germline V gene. V lost 4 bases and J lost 5, with 17 bases in between. The CDR3 DNA follows: TGTGCCAGCTCACGCTCCAACGGAGTCCAAAATGAAAAACTGTTTTTT. Translation gives CASSRSNGVQNEKLFF.